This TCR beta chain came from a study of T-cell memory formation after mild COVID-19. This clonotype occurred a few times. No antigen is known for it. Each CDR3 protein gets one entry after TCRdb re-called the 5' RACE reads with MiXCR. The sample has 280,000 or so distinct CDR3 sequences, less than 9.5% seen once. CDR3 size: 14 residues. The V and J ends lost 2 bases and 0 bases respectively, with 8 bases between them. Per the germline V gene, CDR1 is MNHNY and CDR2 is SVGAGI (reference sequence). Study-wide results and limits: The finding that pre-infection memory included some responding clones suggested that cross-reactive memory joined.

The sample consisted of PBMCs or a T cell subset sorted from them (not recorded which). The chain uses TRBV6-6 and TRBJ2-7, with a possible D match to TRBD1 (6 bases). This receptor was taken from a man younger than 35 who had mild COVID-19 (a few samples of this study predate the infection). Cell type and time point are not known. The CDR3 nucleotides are TGTGCCAGCAGTTACGGGACAACCTCCTACGAGCAGTACTTC. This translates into CASSYGTTSYEQYF.